The 6 T cell receptor beta chains below come from one sample, sequenced in a study of graft-versus-host responses after intestinal transplantation. Method: immunoSEQ multiplex PCR; TCRdb's copy keeps in-frame clones and lacks some. The data contain 100,000 or so clones, 92% of them singletons. Their antigen targets remain unknown. The specimen comprised unstimulated CD4+ T cells sorted from spleen or lymph node cells, sampled before intestinal transplant. The source is a human donor who received an intestinal transplant.

The chain recombines TRBV30 with TRBJ1-6, with D hard to call. The germline V and J ends were trimmed by 0 bases and 8 bases, with 11 bases remaining between them. The CDR3 is 14 amino acids. Germline CDR1 GTSNPN, CDR2 SVGIG (reference sequence). The CDR3 loop is CAWSVTGVDSPLHF. As DNA, the CDR3 is TGTGCCTGGAGTGTAACCGGGGTTGATTCACCCCTCCACTTT.

This chain's CDR3 is CASSQLYRALNTGELFF. Written as DNA, the CDR3 is TGCGCCAGCAGCCAACTTTACAGGGCCCTAAACACCGGGGAGCTGTTTTTT. The J gene is TRBJ2-2, the V gene TRBV4-1; D might be TRBD1 (6 bases). This CDR3 comprises 17 residues. V lost 2 bases to trimming and J lost 2 bases, with 15 bases between them. Germline CDR1 MGHRA, CDR2 YSYEKL.

The V gene is TRBV7-3, the J gene TRBJ1-6; the D gene is possibly TRBD1 (6 bases). The V gene's germline CDR1 is SGHTA and CDR2 FQGTGA. V was trimmed by 5 bases and J by 7 bases, leaving 15 bases between them. This CDR3 has 15 amino acids. The CDR3 DNA follows: TGTGCCAGCAGCGAGACAGGCCATAGGAATTCACCCCTCCACTTT. Its translation is CASSETGHRNSPLHF.

J is TRBJ2-1 and V is TRBV16; D gene uncertain. This CDR3 has 13 residues. V was cut by 0 bases and J by 5 bases, with 5 bases left in between. Germline V gives CDR1 KGHSY, CDR2 FQNENV. The DNA for the CDR3 is TGTGCCAGCAGCCAATCACTCAACAATGAGCAGTTCTTC. It codes for CASSQSLNNEQFF. The full variable domain, with the rest looked up from reference TRBV16 and TRBJ2-1, is GEEVAQTPKHLVRGEGQKAKLYCAPIKGHSYVFWYQQVLKNEFKFLISFQNENVFDETGMPKERFSAKCLPNSPCSLEIQATKLEDSAVYFCASSQSLNNEQFFGPGTRLTVL.

The J gene is TRBJ2-5, the V gene TRBV19, with 9 bases aligning to TRBD1. The CDR3 totals 15 residues. Per germline, CDR1 LNHDA and CDR2 SQIVND (reference sequence). Trimming removed 4 bases from V and 3 bases from J; junction bases left unmatched: 6. The CDR3 sequence is CASSKARTGEETQYF. CDR3 bases: TGTGCCAGTAGTAAGGCACGGACAGGGGAAGAGACCCAGTACTTC.

This chain links TRBV5-1 with TRBJ1-2; D is uncertain. The CDR3 covers 15 residues. V shed 3 bases and J shed 2 bases, with 14 bases lying between them. The germline gives CDR1 SGHRS, CDR2 YFSETQ. CDR3 residues: CASSSYPAGNYGYTF. CDR3 DNA sequence: TGCGCCAGCAGCTCCTATCCCGCAGGAAACTATGGCTACACCTTC.